These T cell receptor beta chains were read from a single sample in a study of blood T cells in healthy people across ages. In TCRdb, the 5' RACE reads were re-called with MiXCR into one record per CDR3 protein. The data show 1.5 million to 2 million distinct CDR3 sequences, roughly two fifths seen once. Material for sequencing was blood. Receptors originate from a human donor in good health. The CDR3 runs from the conserved cysteine through the conserved F or W. Each record gives: J gene, V gene, clone size, CDR3 protein. Clone size appears in some rows only: once, few, many, or a class for an expanded clone.

j_call: TRBJ2-3
v_call: TRBV5-8
clone_size: few
cdr3_aa: CASSYRTGSTDTQYF

j_call: TRBJ1-4
v_call: TRBV29-1
clone_size: few
cdr3_aa: CSVEDTGGAEKRFF

j_call: TRBJ2-6
v_call: TRBV18
clone_size: few
cdr3_aa: CASSPATGISGANVLTF

j_call: TRBJ2-4
v_call: TRBV10-3
clone_size: -
cdr3_aa: CAIGGTGNIQYF

j_call: TRBJ1-2
v_call: TRBV9
clone_size: -
cdr3_aa: CASSLGDVGGYTF

j_call: TRBJ1-2
v_call: TRBV10-3
clone_size: few
cdr3_aa: CAISDHLAGGGVGCYTF

j_call: TRBJ1-2
v_call: TRBV12-5
clone_size: -
cdr3_aa: CASGLTPLHFRSNGYTF

j_call: TRBJ2-1
v_call: TRBV29-1
clone_size: -
cdr3_aa: CSVNYNEQFF

j_call: TRBJ2-5
v_call: TRBV7-8
clone_size: few
cdr3_aa: CASSLAWAGGPQETQYF

j_call: TRBJ1-2
v_call: TRBV6-6
clone_size: -
cdr3_aa: CASRYTGYYGYTF

j_call: TRBJ2-1
v_call: TRBV2
clone_size: -
cdr3_aa: CASSVFEVGEQFF

j_call: TRBJ2-7
v_call: TRBV6-5
clone_size: few
cdr3_aa: CASRKNREDGYEQYF

j_call: TRBJ2-4
v_call: TRBV29-1
clone_size: -
cdr3_aa: CRSSETLAKNIQYF

j_call: TRBJ2-2
v_call: TRBV10-3
clone_size: -
cdr3_aa: CAIRATENTGELFF

j_call: TRBJ2-2
v_call: TRBV29-1
clone_size: -
cdr3_aa: CSVDTGGGTGERFF

j_call: TRBJ2-1
v_call: TRBV24-1
clone_size: few
cdr3_aa: CATNSGTSEYYNEQFF

j_call: TRBJ2-1
v_call: TRBV7-2
clone_size: once
cdr3_aa: CASSHRQVNEQFF

j_call: TRBJ1-4
v_call: TRBV7-2
clone_size: many
cdr3_aa: CASSLTGGNEKLFF

j_call: TRBJ2-3
v_call: TRBV4-3
clone_size: few
cdr3_aa: CASSQELAGGQSVDTQYF

j_call: TRBJ1-4
v_call: TRBV4-3
clone_size: -
cdr3_aa: CASSQDTISDSEGEKLFF

j_call: TRBJ2-5
v_call: TRBV29-1
clone_size: -
cdr3_aa: CSVLHQETQYF

j_call: TRBJ2-7
v_call: TRBV9
clone_size: -
cdr3_aa: CAGSVAGEGFQSYEQYF

j_call: TRBJ1-2
v_call: TRBV11-1
clone_size: -
cdr3_aa: CASSLNDIYGYTF

j_call: TRBJ2-5
v_call: TRBV29-1
clone_size: few
cdr3_aa: CSVDERGLDETILQETQYF

j_call: TRBJ1-2
v_call: TRBV6-2/TRBV6-3
clone_size: -
cdr3_aa: CASSPGTGAIENYGYTF

j_call: TRBJ1-5
v_call: TRBV29-1
clone_size: few
cdr3_aa: CSVSLDSNQPQHF

j_call: TRBJ2-4
v_call: TRBV20-1
clone_size: few
cdr3_aa: CSARPGRNIQYF

j_call: TRBJ2-1
v_call: TRBV7-7
clone_size: -
cdr3_aa: CASSTEGAYNEQFF

j_call: TRBJ2-7
v_call: TRBV11-3
clone_size: -
cdr3_aa: CASSPNRVGYEQYF

j_call: TRBJ2-1
v_call: TRBV6-6
clone_size: few
cdr3_aa: CASSPRTSGGTSSYNEQFF

j_call: TRBJ2-3
v_call: TRBV4-1
clone_size: -
cdr3_aa: CASSQESPGSGAADTQYF

j_call: TRBJ2-5
v_call: TRBV29-1
clone_size: -
cdr3_aa: CSLAESGRGTQYF

j_call: TRBJ1-1
v_call: TRBV6-1
clone_size: -
cdr3_aa: CASFRGQYSTEAFF